This is a list of T cell receptor beta chains from one sample in a study of neurological immune-mediated disorders. TCRdb re-called the 5' RACE reads through MiXCR, storing one row per CDR3 protein. The profile shows 32,000 or so distinct CDR3 sequences, 9.5% to 13% of them singletons. The sample consisted of PBMCs. The receptors stem from a woman aged 60-75 years in good health. Each CDR3 is given with its conserved first and last residue. D genes are given only for firm matches. Where a row states a size, it is once, few, many or the class of an expanded clone; other rows omit it.

abundance: many; j_gene: TRBJ2-3; d_gene: TRBD1; v_gene: TRBV9; CDR3aa: CASSASQGVADTQYF; CDR3nt: TGTGCCAGCAGCGCAAGCCAGGGGGTCGCAGATACGCAGTATTTT
abundance: many; j_gene: TRBJ1-1; d_gene: NA; v_gene: TRBV6-6; CDR3aa: CASSPHRTEAFF; CDR3nt: TGTGCCAGCAGTCCCCACAGGACTGAAGCTTTCTTT
abundance: many; j_gene: TRBJ2-3; d_gene: TRBD2; v_gene: TRBV5-5; CDR3aa: CASSLALAGDTDTQYF; CDR3nt: TGTGCCAGCAGCTTGGCCCTAGCGGGGGACACAGATACGCAGTATTTT
abundance: many; j_gene: TRBJ1-4; d_gene: NA; v_gene: TRBV20-1; CDR3aa: CSAARALGTNEKLFF; CDR3nt: TGCAGTGCTGCGCGGGCACTTGGGACTAATGAAAAACTGTTTTTT
abundance: NA; j_gene: TRBJ2-1; d_gene: NA; v_gene: TRBV5-1; CDR3aa: CASSLVDHNNEQFF; CDR3nt: TGCGCCAGCAGCTTGGTGGACCATAACAATGAGCAGTTCTTC
abundance: many; j_gene: TRBJ2-5; d_gene: NA; v_gene: TRBV20-1; CDR3aa: CSARTDLGETQYF; CDR3nt: TGCAGTGCTAGGACAGACCTCGGAGAGACCCAGTACTTC
abundance: many; j_gene: TRBJ2-4; d_gene: TRBD2; v_gene: TRBV5-6; CDR3aa: CASRTSGGANIQYF; CDR3nt: TGTGCCAGCAGGACTAGCGGGGGGGCGAACATTCAGTACTTC
abundance: many; j_gene: TRBJ2-3; d_gene: NA; v_gene: TRBV7-7; CDR3aa: CASSLTGTDTQYF; CDR3nt: TGTGCCAGCAGCTTAACAGGCACAGATACGCAGTATTTT
abundance: many; j_gene: TRBJ2-7; d_gene: TRBD2; v_gene: TRBV7-2; CDR3aa: CASSSARGAYEQYF; CDR3nt: TGTGCCAGCAGTTCGGCGCGGGGGGCCTACGAGCAGTACTTC
abundance: many; j_gene: TRBJ2-7; d_gene: TRBD1; v_gene: TRBV5-1; CDR3aa: CASSRDRDSYEQYF; CDR3nt: TGCGCCAGCAGCCGGGACAGGGACTCCTACGAGCAGTACTTC
abundance: medium-sized; j_gene: TRBJ1-6; d_gene: NA; v_gene: TRBV3-1; CDR3aa: CASSQAGDSPLHF; CDR3nt: TGTGCCAGCAGCCAAGCGGGGGATTCACCCCTCCACTTT
abundance: many; j_gene: TRBJ2-5; d_gene: NA; v_gene: TRBV5-1; CDR3aa: CASSLGTSQETQYF; CDR3nt: TGCGCCAGCAGCTTGGGGACATCCCAAGAGACCCAGTACTTC
abundance: many; j_gene: TRBJ2-4; d_gene: TRBD2; v_gene: TRBV20-1; CDR3aa: CSASPMGRGGKDIQYF; CDR3nt: TGCAGTGCTAGTCCAATGGGCCGGGGGGGCAAAGACATTCAGTACTTC
abundance: many; j_gene: TRBJ2-1; d_gene: NA; v_gene: TRBV11-2; CDR3aa: CASSLRGARGEQFF; CDR3nt: TGTGCCAGCAGCTTGAGGGGAGCGCGCGGTGAGCAGTTCTTC
abundance: few; j_gene: TRBJ1-5; d_gene: NA; v_gene: TRBV12-3/TRBV12-4; CDR3aa: CASSSQRNQPQHF; CDR3nt: TGTGCCAGCAGTTCCCAGCGCAATCAGCCCCAGCATTTT
abundance: many; j_gene: TRBJ1-4; d_gene: NA; v_gene: TRBV20-1; CDR3aa: CSARDSRAREKLFF; CDR3nt: TGCAGTGCTAGAGATAGCCGAGCTCGTGAAAAACTGTTTTTT
abundance: many; j_gene: TRBJ2-2; d_gene: TRBD1; v_gene: TRBV4-3; CDR3aa: CASSQDSGGYTGELFF; CDR3nt: TGCGCCAGCAGCCAAGATTCAGGGGGCTACACCGGGGAGCTGTTTTTT
abundance: many; j_gene: TRBJ1-5; d_gene: NA; v_gene: TRBV4-3; CDR3aa: CASSPDRSDQPQHF; CDR3nt: TGCGCCAGCAGCCCAGACAGGTCGGATCAGCCCCAGCATTTT
abundance: many; j_gene: TRBJ2-7; d_gene: TRBD1; v_gene: TRBV24-1; CDR3aa: CATSAGDRGPSYEQYF; CDR3nt: TGTGCCACCAGTGCCGGGGACAGGGGGCCCTCCTACGAGCAGTACTTC
abundance: many; j_gene: TRBJ2-6; d_gene: NA; v_gene: TRBV27; CDR3aa: CASSPPGYSGANVLTF; CDR3nt: TGTGCCAGCTCCCCCCCGGGCTACTCTGGGGCCAACGTCCTGACTTTC
abundance: many; j_gene: TRBJ1-6; d_gene: NA; v_gene: TRBV10-3; CDR3aa: CAISDRLGDSPLHF; CDR3nt: TGTGCCATCAGTGATAGATTAGGGGATTCACCCCTCCACTTT
abundance: many; j_gene: TRBJ2-1; d_gene: NA; v_gene: TRBV15; CDR3aa: CATSRGGAYNEQFF; CDR3nt: TGTGCCACCAGTAGGGGTGGGGCCTACAATGAGCAGTTCTTC
abundance: many; j_gene: TRBJ2-1; d_gene: NA; v_gene: TRBV20-1; CDR3aa: CSARDRLKGQFF; CDR3nt: TGCAGTGCTAGAGATCGACTAAAGGGGCAGTTCTTC
abundance: many; j_gene: TRBJ2-3; d_gene: NA; v_gene: TRBV5-1; CDR3aa: CASSTRPGFTDTQYF; CDR3nt: TGCGCCAGCAGCACCCGTCCAGGGTTCACAGATACGCAGTATTTT
abundance: many; j_gene: TRBJ2-4; d_gene: NA; v_gene: TRBV20-1; CDR3aa: CSASGGGLKNIQYF; CDR3nt: TGCAGTGCTAGTGGCGGAGGGCTTAAAAACATTCAGTACTTC
abundance: many; j_gene: TRBJ2-3; d_gene: TRBD2; v_gene: TRBV10-3; CDR3aa: CAIRKRGGTDTQYF; CDR3nt: TGTGCCATCAGAAAGCGGGGGGGCACAGATACGCAGTATTTT
abundance: many; j_gene: TRBJ1-3; d_gene: NA; v_gene: TRBV6-2/TRBV6-3; CDR3aa: CASSYALHSGNTIYF; CDR3nt: TGTGCCAGCAGTTACGCGCTTCACTCTGGAAACACCATATATTTT
abundance: many; j_gene: TRBJ1-3; d_gene: NA; v_gene: TRBV4-1; CDR3aa: CASSQGRAPGNTIYF; CDR3nt: TGCGCCAGCAGCCAAGGGAGGGCCCCTGGAAACACCATATATTTT
abundance: many; j_gene: TRBJ2-7; d_gene: NA; v_gene: TRBV2; CDR3aa: CASSEYEQYF; CDR3nt: TGTGCCAGCAGTGAATACGAGCAGTACTTC
abundance: many; j_gene: TRBJ1-6; d_gene: TRBD1; v_gene: TRBV7-6; CDR3aa: CASSVGTGTNSPLHF; CDR3nt: TGTGCCAGCAGCGTCGGGACAGGGACGAATTCACCCCTCCACTTT
abundance: many; j_gene: TRBJ1-1; d_gene: TRBD1; v_gene: TRBV3-1; CDR3aa: CASTPGTAPEAFF; CDR3nt: TGTGCCAGCACCCCCGGGACAGCCCCTGAAGCTTTCTTT
abundance: many; j_gene: TRBJ2-1; d_gene: TRBD2; v_gene: TRBV20-1; CDR3aa: CSASLAVDEQFF; CDR3nt: TGCAGTGCCTCCCTAGCGGTCGATGAGCAGTTCTTC
abundance: many; j_gene: TRBJ1-1; d_gene: NA; v_gene: TRBV5-1; CDR3aa: CASSLAREAYTEAFF; CDR3nt: TGCGCCAGCAGCTTGGCCAGGGAGGCTTACACTGAAGCTTTCTTT